The 5 T cell receptor beta chains below come from one sample, sequenced in a study of OX40 agonist ivuxolimab in advanced cancers. Sequenced by immunoSEQ multiplex PCR; TCRdb stores in-frame clones only, minus some. Among roughly 99,000 clones, 75% to 95% were seen once, and the ten largest hold roughly 1.3%. Here the sequenced sample was CD4+ or CD8+ T cells sorted from blood, taken in a trial of the OX40 agonist ivuxolimab. The receptor source for this set is an adult with an advanced solid tumor such as melanoma, head and neck, liver or kidney cancer.

A single count supports this clone. V gene TRBV18 combines with J gene TRBJ2-7; D may be TRBD2 (6 bases). CDR1 KGHSH and CDR2 LQKENI come from the germline V gene. Trimming pared 2 bases from V and 3 bases from J, leaving 11 bases between. The CDR3 is made up of 14 amino acids. CDR3 coding DNA: TGTGCCAGCTCACCAGCGGGAATTAACTACGAGCAGTACTTC. It translates to CASSPAGINYEQYF.

The V and J genes are TRBV27 and TRBJ2-2, with 8 bases fitting TRBD1. The CDR3 is made up of 16 amino acids. V shed 3 bases, J shed 3 bases, and the junction held 6 bases outside the gene matches. CDR1 and CDR2 (germline): MNHEY, SMNVEV (reference sequence). Here the CDR3 DNA reads TGTGCCAGCAGTTTCCTTGACAGGGGTTACACCGGGGAGCTGTTTTTT. Amino acids: CASSFLDRGYTGELFF.

The chain recombines TRBV7-2 with TRBJ2-6, with D uncertain. The CDR3 spans 15 residues. The V gene lost 3 bases and the J gene lost 2 bases, with 8 bases spanning the gap. In germline, CDR1 is SGHTA, CDR2 FQGNSA. The CDR3 reads CASSFFGAGANVLTF. Written as DNA, the CDR3 is TGTGCCAGCAGCTTTTTTGGGGCTGGGGCCAACGTCCTGACTTTC. Drawing the rest from reference TRBV7-2 and TRBJ2-6, the complete variable domain is GAGVSQSPSNKVTEKGKDVELRCDPISGHTALYWYRQSLGQGLEFLIYFQGNSAPDKSGLPSDRFSAERTGGSVSTLTIQRTQQEDSAVYLCASSFFGAGANVLTFGAGSRLTVL.

The DNA of the CDR3 is TGCGCCAGCAGCTTCGGGCAGTCCTACAATGAGCAGTTCTTC. Protein sequence: CASSFGQSYNEQFF. The chain recombines TRBV5-1 with TRBJ2-1; no clear D. V was trimmed by 2 bases and J by 1 base, leaving 7 bases between them. Germline assignment: CDR1 SGHRS and CDR2 YFSETQ. This CDR3 spans 14 amino acids. The variable domain in full, with the rest retrieved from reference TRBV5-1 and TRBJ2-1, is KAGVTQTPRYLIKTRGQQVTLSCSPISGHRSVSWYQQTPGQGLQFLFEYFSETQRNKGNFPGRFSGRQFSNSRSEMNVSTLELGDSALYLCASSFGQSYNEQFFGPGTRLTVL.

The chain is built from TRBV6-5 and TRBJ1-5; no reliable D call. Trimming left V 0 bases short and J 1 base short, with 7 bases between. The CDR3 contains 15 residues. Germline values: CDR1 MNHEY, CDR2 SVGAGI. DNA for the CDR3: TGTGCCAGCAGTTACTCGCCCCTCAGCAATCAGCCCCAGCATTTT. Protein sequence: CASSYSPLSNQPQHF.